This T cell receptor (beta chain) was recovered during a study of identical twins. Study-level points and caveats: For monozygotic twins, models underestimated out-of-frame TCR alpha sharing. Twins shared beta out-of-frame sequences in excess, but this excess was weaker.

Template switching added a universal primer binding site, and final cDNA carried unique molecular identifiers. TCRdb processed the 5' RACE reads anew with MiXCR; each CDR3 protein has one entry. The sample shows 350,000 or so distinct CDR3 sequences, approximately 8.8% of them seen only once. The sample holds a few counts of this clonotype. What it recognizes is unknown. Every one of the donors was a healthy Caucasian. This CDR3 comprises 14 residues. Trimming took off 6 bases at V and 0 bases at J, with 12 bases between the two ends. Sequenced input: naive T cells sorted from blood. The origin of this receptor is a woman in her 50s in good health. The chain links TRBV12-3 or TRBV12-4 to TRBJ2-7; D may be TRBD1 or TRBD2 (5 bases each). As DNA, the CDR3 is TGTGCCAGCAGATACGGGGACCTCTCCTACGAGCAGTACTTC. Protein sequence: CASRYGDLSYEQYF.